These T cell receptor beta chains were read from a single sample in a study of shared clonotypes between healthy human individuals. This table comes from immunoSEQ multiplex PCR, and its TCRdb copy is limited to in-frame clones, with some not included. The sample lists fewer than 2.5 million clones, 93% seen once, with around 0.4% in the top ten. The sample consisted of naive CD4+ T cells from PBMCs. Source of these receptors: a man between 18 and 29 years old in good health. Some clones in this sample may be carry-over from other donors' samples. Both conserved end residues are part of each CDR3. The order of the fields is clone size, V gene, D gene, J gene, CDR3 DNA, CDR3 protein. D genes are given only for firm matches. The listing skips clone size in some rows; elsewhere it reads once, few, many or a size class.

abundance: NA; v_gene: TRBV27; d_gene: NA; j_gene: TRBJ2-7; CDR3nt: TGTGCCGCTAGTCCTTGGGCGGGGGCAACCTACGAGCAGTACTTC; CDR3aa: CAASPWAGATYEQYF
abundance: NA; v_gene: TRBV28; d_gene: NA; j_gene: TRBJ2-1; CDR3nt: TGTGCCAGCAGTTCCCAACTAGGCTTCCGCTCCTACAATGAGCAGTTCTTC; CDR3aa: CASSSQLGFRSYNEQFF
abundance: NA; v_gene: TRBV27; d_gene: TRBD1; j_gene: TRBJ2-1; CDR3nt: TGTGCCACCCGACAGGGATCGTACAATGAGCAGTTCTTC; CDR3aa: CATRQGSYNEQFF
abundance: NA; v_gene: TRBV4-2; d_gene: NA; j_gene: TRBJ2-3; CDR3nt: TGTGCCAGCAGCCAAGGGGATCGGGCCTTCACAGATACGCAGTATTTT; CDR3aa: CASSQGDRAFTDTQYF
abundance: NA; v_gene: TRBV6-6; d_gene: NA; j_gene: TRBJ1-1; CDR3nt: TGTGCCAGCAGTTACTCGGAGGGCCCTGGGTGGGGAGCTTTCTTT; CDR3aa: CASSYSEGPGWGAFF
abundance: NA; v_gene: TRBV7-6; d_gene: NA; j_gene: TRBJ2-7; CDR3nt: TGTGCCAGCAGCAGGACTACCGCCTCCTACGAGCAGTACTTC; CDR3aa: CASSRTTASYEQYF
abundance: NA; v_gene: TRBV7-3; d_gene: TRBD1; j_gene: TRBJ2-5; CDR3nt: TGTGCCAGCAGCCACCTCGCAGGGGGCAAAGAGACCCAGTACTTC; CDR3aa: CASSHLAGGKETQYF
abundance: NA; v_gene: TRBV7-3; d_gene: NA; j_gene: TRBJ1-1; CDR3nt: TGTGCCAGCAGCTTAACCCCGGGGGCCACTGAAGCTTTCTTT; CDR3aa: CASSLTPGATEAFF
abundance: NA; v_gene: TRBV7-2; d_gene: NA; j_gene: TRBJ1-5; CDR3nt: TGTGCCAGCAGCTTAACTCCGGGGACGGAGCCCCAGCATTTT; CDR3aa: CASSLTPGTEPQHF
abundance: NA; v_gene: TRBV29-1; d_gene: NA; j_gene: TRBJ2-7; CDR3nt: TGCAGCGTAGCTACCAACCACTACGAGCAGTACTTC; CDR3aa: CSVATNHYEQYF
abundance: once; v_gene: TRBV2; d_gene: NA; j_gene: TRBJ2-4; CDR3nt: TGTGCCAGCAGTGGGTACCGGGAGAACATTCAGTACTTC; CDR3aa: CASSGYRENIQYF
abundance: NA; v_gene: TRBV2; d_gene: NA; j_gene: TRBJ2-1; CDR3nt: TGTGCCAGCAGTGAAGCGGGTTTCGGGACACGGATTAATGAGCAGTTCTTC; CDR3aa: CASSEAGFGTRINEQFF
abundance: once; v_gene: TRBV11-2; d_gene: NA; j_gene: TRBJ2-7; CDR3nt: TGTGCCAGCAGCCCGGAGAGCTACGAGCAGTACTTC; CDR3aa: CASSPESYEQYF
abundance: once; v_gene: TRBV21-1; d_gene: NA; j_gene: TRBJ2-7; CDR3nt: TGTGCCAGCAGCCTTCCTAGCGGGAGAAACGAGCAGTACTTC; CDR3aa: CASSLPSGRNEQYF
abundance: NA; v_gene: TRBV5-1; d_gene: TRBD1; j_gene: TRBJ1-4; CDR3nt: TGCGCCAGTAGGACAGGGGGCGCGCAAAAACTGTTTTTT; CDR3aa: CASRTGGAQKLFF
abundance: NA; v_gene: TRBV5-1; d_gene: TRBD1; j_gene: TRBJ2-2; CDR3nt: TGCGCCAGCAGCTTGTGGGGACAGGGGGCAAACACGAACACCGGGGAGCTGTTTTTT; CDR3aa: CASSLWGQGANTNTGELFF
abundance: NA; v_gene: TRBV6-6; d_gene: NA; j_gene: TRBJ1-2; CDR3nt: TGTGCCAGCAGTTGGCGGCTGCATAATGACGCCTATGGCTACACCTTC; CDR3aa: CASSWRLHNDAYGYTF
abundance: NA; v_gene: TRBV4-3; d_gene: NA; j_gene: TRBJ2-7; CDR3nt: TGCGCCAGCAGCCAAGAACTGTCGAAGTGGGAGCAGTACTTC; CDR3aa: CASSQELSKWEQYF
abundance: NA; v_gene: TRBV30; d_gene: NA; j_gene: TRBJ2-6; CDR3nt: TGTGCCTGGAGTTACGGGCTCTCTGGGGCCAACGTCCTGACTTTC; CDR3aa: CAWSYGLSGANVLTF
abundance: NA; v_gene: TRBV5-1; d_gene: TRBD1; j_gene: TRBJ1-2; CDR3nt: TGCGCCAGCAGCTTGGGGGGGACAGGTAGCTATGGCTACACCTTC; CDR3aa: CASSLGGTGSYGYTF
abundance: NA; v_gene: TRBV28; d_gene: NA; j_gene: TRBJ2-7; CDR3nt: TGTGCCAGTCTCAATGCCGACTCCTACGAGCAGTACTTC; CDR3aa: CASLNADSYEQYF
abundance: NA; v_gene: TRBV5-8; d_gene: NA; j_gene: TRBJ2-7; CDR3nt: TGTGCCAGCAGCCCAACCCCCATCACGTACGAGCAGTACTTC; CDR3aa: CASSPTPITYEQYF
abundance: NA; v_gene: TRBV27; d_gene: TRBD2; j_gene: TRBJ2-7; CDR3nt: TGTGCCAGCAGTTTCATTAGCGGGGCTACCTACGAGCAGTACTTC; CDR3aa: CASSFISGATYEQYF
abundance: NA; v_gene: TRBV7-2; d_gene: TRBD2; j_gene: TRBJ2-3; CDR3nt: TGTGCCAGCAGCTTCCTGACTAGCGCGGCGGGAGATACGCAGTATTTT; CDR3aa: CASSFLTSAAGDTQYF